The clone carrying this T cell receptor (beta chain) came up many times. In making TCR cDNA, 5'RACE template switching added a universal primer site and UMIs to it. TCRdb used MiXCR to reprocess the 5' RACE reads, holding one entry per CDR3 protein. The data hold about 340,000 distinct CDR3 sequences, with about 4% observed a single time. This entry is derived from a study of T cells after yellow fever vaccination. With 2 bases clipped from V and 3 bases from J, the junction kept 6 bases outside the gene matches. The CDR3 has 15 amino acids. Germline V gene data show CDR1 as SGHTA and CDR2 as FQGNSA. The chain recombines TRBV7-2 with TRBJ2-7, with 8 bases aligning to TRBD1. This TCR was sampled from a man aged 18 to 29 who received the YFV17D yellow fever vaccine. Sequencing was performed on PBMCs, taken 5 days after the yellow fever booster vaccination. The CDR3 DNA reads as TGTGCCAGCAGCTTATATCCTGGACAGGGCTACGAGCAGTACTTC. Translation: CASSLYPGQGYEQYF.